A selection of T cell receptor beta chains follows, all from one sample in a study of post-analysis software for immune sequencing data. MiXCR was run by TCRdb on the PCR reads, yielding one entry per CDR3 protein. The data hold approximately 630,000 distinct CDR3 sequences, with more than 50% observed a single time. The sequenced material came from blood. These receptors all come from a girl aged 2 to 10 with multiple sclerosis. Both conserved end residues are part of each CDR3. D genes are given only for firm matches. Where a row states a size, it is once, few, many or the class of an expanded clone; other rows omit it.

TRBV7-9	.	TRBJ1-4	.	CASSFGHDEKRFF	TGTGCCAGCAGCTTCGGCCACGATGAAAAACGGTTTTTT
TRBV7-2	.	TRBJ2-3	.	CASSFRGPDTQYF	TGTGCCAGCAGCTTCAGGGGCCCAGATACGCAGTATTTT
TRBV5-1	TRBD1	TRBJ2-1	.	CASSGGQYNEQFF	TGCGCCAGCAGCGGGGGACAGTACAATGAGCAGTTCTTC
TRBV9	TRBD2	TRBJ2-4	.	CASSAGGGRNIQYF	TGTGCCAGCAGCGCCGGGGGAGGGCGAAACATTCAGTACTTC
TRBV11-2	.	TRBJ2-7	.	CASSLLGGQSSYEQYF	TGTGCCAGCAGCTTACTGGGGGGACAGAGCTCCTACGAGCAGTACTTC
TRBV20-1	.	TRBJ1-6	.	CSAGESYNSPLHF	TGCAGTGCTGGAGAATCCTATAATTCACCCCTCCACTTT
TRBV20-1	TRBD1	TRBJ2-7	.	CSALPGTGRNEQYF	TGCAGTGCCCTCCCGGGGACAGGTAGGAACGAGCAGTACTTC
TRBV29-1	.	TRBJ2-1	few	CSVGPLGIEQFF	TGCAGCGTTGGGCCGCTAGGCATTGAGCAGTTCTTC
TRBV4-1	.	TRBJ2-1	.	CASSQVLNEQFF	TGCGCCAGCAGCCAAGTCCTAAATGAGCAGTTCTTC
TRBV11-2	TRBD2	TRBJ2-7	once	CASSLTLAGGEGEQYF	TGTGCCAGCAGCCTGACCTTAGCGGGAGGGGAGGGCGAGCAGTACTTC
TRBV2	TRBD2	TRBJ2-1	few	CASYRTSGKGQGNEQFF	TGTGCCAGCTACCGGACTAGCGGGAAAGGGCAAGGGAATGAGCAGTTCTTC
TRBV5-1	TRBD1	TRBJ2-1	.	CASRPSPGQGAFVGNEQFF	TGCGCCAGCAGGCCCTCCCCGGGACAGGGGGCGTTTGTCGGGAATGAGCAGTTCTTC
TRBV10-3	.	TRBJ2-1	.	CAISEKGGAHEQFF	TGTGCCATCAGTGAGAAGGGCGGGGCCCATGAGCAGTTCTTC
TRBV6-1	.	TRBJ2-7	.	CASSEGQAPYEQYF	TGTGCCAGCAGTGAAGGGCAGGCCCCCTACGAGCAGTACTTC
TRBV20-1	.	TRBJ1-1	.	CSARDEGQADTEAFF	TGCAGTGCTAGAGACGAGGGGCAGGCGGACACTGAAGCTTTCTTT
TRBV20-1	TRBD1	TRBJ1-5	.	CSARTGEQPQHF	TGCAGTGCTAGAACAGGGGAGCAGCCCCAGCATTTT
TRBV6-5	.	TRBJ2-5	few	CASSYRPGMGETQYF	TGTGCCAGCAGTTACCGTCCAGGGATGGGAGAGACCCAGTACTTC
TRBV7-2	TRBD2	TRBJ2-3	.	CASSSLTSGITDTQYF	TGTGCCAGCAGCTCCCTGACTAGCGGGATAACAGATACGCAGTATTTT
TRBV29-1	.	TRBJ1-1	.	CSIRTGGTEAFF	TGCAGCATAAGGACCGGGGGGACTGAAGCTTTCTTT
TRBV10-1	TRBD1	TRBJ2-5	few	CATGTGGRETQYF	TGCGCCACCGGGACAGGGGGCAGAGAGACCCAGTACTTC
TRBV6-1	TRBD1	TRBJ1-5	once	CASSEGGTGAHQPQHF	TGTGCCAGCAGTGAGGGCGGGACAGGGGCCCATCAGCCCCAGCATTTT
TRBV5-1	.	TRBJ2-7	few	CASSLVGASYEQYF	TGCGCCAGCAGCTTGGTGGGGGCAAGCTACGAGCAGTACTTC
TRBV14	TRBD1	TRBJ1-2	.	CASSLTTGQGPQSLYGYTF	TGTGCCAGCAGCCTAACTACGGGACAGGGGCCACAAAGTCTCTATGGCTACACCTTC
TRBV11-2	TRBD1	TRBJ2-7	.	CASRHIRDRGHEQYF	TGTGCCAGTAGGCATATCCGGGACAGGGGCCACGAGCAGTACTTC
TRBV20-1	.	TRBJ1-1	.	CSATGRGTEAFF	TGCAGTGCTACCGGGCGAGGCACTGAAGCTTTCTTT
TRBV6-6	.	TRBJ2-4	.	CASSYPEDIQYF	TGTGCCAGCAGTTACCCCGAGGACATTCAGTACTTC
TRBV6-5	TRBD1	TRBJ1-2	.	CASNSRGRGYGYTF	TGTGCCAGCAACTCCAGGGGGCGCGGCTATGGCTACACCTTC
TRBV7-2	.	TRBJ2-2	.	CASSLVGGITGELFF	TGTGCCAGCAGCTTAGTGGGGGGCATAACCGGGGAGCTGTTTTTT
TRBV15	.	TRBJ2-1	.	CATAEGYNEQFF	TGTGCCACCGCCGAGGGCTACAATGAGCAGTTCTTC
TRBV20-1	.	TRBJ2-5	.	CSARDLRKETQYF	TGCAGTGCTAGAGATCTCCGGAAAGAGACCCAGTACTTC
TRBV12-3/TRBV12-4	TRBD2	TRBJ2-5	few	CASSPRLARETQYF	TGTGCCAGCAGTCCCAGACTAGCGAGGGAGACCCAGTACTTC
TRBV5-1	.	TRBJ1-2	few	CASSLTGNDYGYTF	TGCGCCAGCAGCTTGACAGGGAATGACTATGGCTACACCTTC
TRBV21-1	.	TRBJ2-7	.	CASSKRSGTESSYEQYF	TGTGCCAGCAGCAAAAGAAGCGGGACAGAGTCCTCCTACGAGCAGTACTTC
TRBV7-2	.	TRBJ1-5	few	CASSLVTVSNQPQHF	TGTGCCAGCAGCTTAGTGACAGTCAGCAATCAGCCCCAGCATTTT
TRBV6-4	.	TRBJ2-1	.	CASSTKGDEYNEQFF	TGTGCCAGCAGCACAAAAGGGGACGAATACAATGAGCAGTTCTTC
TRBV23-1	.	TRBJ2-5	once	CASGPGYQYF	TGCGCCAGCGGCCCGGGGTACCAGTACTTC
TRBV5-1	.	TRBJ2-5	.	CASSSNRAETQYF	TGCGCCAGCAGCTCCAACAGGGCAGAGACCCAGTACTTC
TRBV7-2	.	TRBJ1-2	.	CASSPTSGSGYGYTF	TGTGCCAGCAGCCCGACGTCGGGGAGTGGCTATGGCTACACCTTC
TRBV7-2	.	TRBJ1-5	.	CASSPSGGGYQPQHF	TGTGCCAGCAGCCCTTCCGGTGGAGGGTACCAGCCCCAGCATTTT
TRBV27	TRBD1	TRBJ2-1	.	CASSVGQGWNEQFF	TGTGCCAGCAGTGTCGGACAGGGGTGGAATGAGCAGTTCTTC
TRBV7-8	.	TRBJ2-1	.	CASSLLRGESYNEQFF	TGTGCCAGCAGCCTGCTTAGGGGAGAATCCTACAATGAGCAGTTCTTC
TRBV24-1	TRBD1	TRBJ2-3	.	CATSNTDRLTDTQYF	TGTGCCACCAGCAACACGGACAGGCTCACAGATACGCAGTATTTT
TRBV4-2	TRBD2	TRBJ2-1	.	CASSQDGASGGQDEQFF	TGTGCCAGCAGCCAAGATGGGGCTAGCGGGGGTCAGGATGAGCAGTTCTTC
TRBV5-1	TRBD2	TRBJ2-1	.	CASSFLLAGVDNEQFF	TGCGCCAGCAGCTTCCTCCTAGCGGGAGTGGACAATGAGCAGTTCTTC
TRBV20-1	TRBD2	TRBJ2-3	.	CSAYPGGFPTTHTDTQYF	TGCAGTGCCTATCCGGGAGGATTCCCTACGACCCACACAGATACGCAGTATTTT
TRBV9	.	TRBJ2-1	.	CASSFQTTGSNEQFF	TGTGCCAGCAGCTTTCAGACAACCGGGTCAAATGAGCAGTTCTTC
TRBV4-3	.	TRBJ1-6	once	CASSQGGVVGNSPLHF	TGCGCCAGCAGCCAAGGGGGAGTCGTAGGGAATTCACCCCTCCACTTT
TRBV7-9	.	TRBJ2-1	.	CASSFDEKGEQFF	TGTGCCAGCAGCTTCGATGAGAAGGGTGAGCAGTTCTTC
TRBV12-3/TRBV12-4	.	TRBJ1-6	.	CASRDEKRSPLHF	TGTGCCAGCAGGGACGAGAAACGATCACCCCTCCACTTT
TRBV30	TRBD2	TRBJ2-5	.	CAWSPPGGQETQYF	TGTGCCTGGAGCCCACCGGGGGGACAAGAGACCCAGTACTTC
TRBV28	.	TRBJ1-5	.	CASSLSIRPAGAVNQPQHF	TGTGCCAGCAGTTTATCCATTCGGCCCGCGGGGGCAGTAAATCAGCCCCAGCATTTT
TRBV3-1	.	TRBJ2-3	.	CASSQEGPDTQYF	TGTGCCAGCAGCCAAGAAGGCCCAGATACGCAGTATTTT